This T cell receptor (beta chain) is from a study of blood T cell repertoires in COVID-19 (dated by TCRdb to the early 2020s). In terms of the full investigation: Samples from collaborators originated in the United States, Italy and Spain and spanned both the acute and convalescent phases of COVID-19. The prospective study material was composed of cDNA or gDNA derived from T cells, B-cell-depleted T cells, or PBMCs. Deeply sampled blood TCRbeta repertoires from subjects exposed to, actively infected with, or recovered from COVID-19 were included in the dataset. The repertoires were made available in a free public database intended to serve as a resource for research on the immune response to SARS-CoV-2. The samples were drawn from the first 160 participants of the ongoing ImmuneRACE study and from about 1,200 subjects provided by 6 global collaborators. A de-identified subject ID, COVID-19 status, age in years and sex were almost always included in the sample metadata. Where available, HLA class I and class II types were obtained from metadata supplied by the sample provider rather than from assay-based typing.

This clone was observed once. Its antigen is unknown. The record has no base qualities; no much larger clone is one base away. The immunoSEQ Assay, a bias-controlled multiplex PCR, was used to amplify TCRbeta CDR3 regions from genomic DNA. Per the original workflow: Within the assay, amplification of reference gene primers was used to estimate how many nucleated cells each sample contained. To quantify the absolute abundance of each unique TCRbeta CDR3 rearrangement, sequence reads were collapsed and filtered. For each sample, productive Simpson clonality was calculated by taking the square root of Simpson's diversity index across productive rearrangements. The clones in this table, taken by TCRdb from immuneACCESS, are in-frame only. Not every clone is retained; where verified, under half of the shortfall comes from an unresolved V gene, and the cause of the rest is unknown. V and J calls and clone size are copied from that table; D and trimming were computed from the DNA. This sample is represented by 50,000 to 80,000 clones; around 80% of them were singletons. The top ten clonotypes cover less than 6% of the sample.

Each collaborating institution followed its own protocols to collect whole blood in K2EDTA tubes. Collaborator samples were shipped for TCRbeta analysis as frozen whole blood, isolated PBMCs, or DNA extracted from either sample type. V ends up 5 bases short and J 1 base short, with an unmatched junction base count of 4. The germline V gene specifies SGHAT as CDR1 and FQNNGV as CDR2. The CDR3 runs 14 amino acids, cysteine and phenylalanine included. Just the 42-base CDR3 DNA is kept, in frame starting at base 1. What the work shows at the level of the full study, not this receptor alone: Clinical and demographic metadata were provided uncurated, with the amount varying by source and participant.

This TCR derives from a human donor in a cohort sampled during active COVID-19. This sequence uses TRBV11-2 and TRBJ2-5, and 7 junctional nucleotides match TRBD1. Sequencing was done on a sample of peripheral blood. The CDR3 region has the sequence CASSPQGLQETQYF. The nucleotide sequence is TGTGCCAGCAGCCCACAGGGGCTCCAAGAGACCCAGTACTTC.